The 32 T cell receptor beta chains listed next were all sequenced from one sample in a study of T cell repertoires in cytomegalovirus infection. TCRdb re-called the reads with MiXCR, one entry per CDR3 protein. The sample gives 700,000 to 950,000 distinct CDR3 sequences, roughly 33% of which show up once; about an eighth is in the top ten. Antigens for these TCRs are unknown. Specimen: cultured CD8+ T cells from PBMCs, collected from culture after CMV antigen stimulation. All receptors derive from a human donor in good health (CMV status not recorded). Some clones in this sample may be carry-over from other donors' samples.

This clonotype was picked up many times. This rearrangement joins TRBV27 to TRBJ1-6; maybe TRBD1 (5 bases). CDR3 length equals 14 residues. The germline V gene has CDR1 MNHEY and CDR2 SMNVEV (reference sequence). V lost 6 bases to trimming and J lost 6 bases, with 12 bases between them. CDR3 protein: CASSLGQGNSPLHF. CDR3 in DNA: TGTGCCAGCAGCCTCGGCCAGGGTAATTCACCCCTCCACTTT.

The chain carries TRBV4-2 and TRBJ1-1; D remains unclear. Germline lookup yields CDR1 LGHNA and CDR2 YNFKEQ. The CDR3 consists of 15 residues. Trimming pared 0 bases from V and 1 base from J, leaving 9 bases between. The CDR3 region is CASSQEKPANTEAFF. The CDR3 nucleotides are TGTGCCAGCAGCCAAGAAAAACCAGCGAACACTGAAGCTTTCTTT.

This chain links TRBV27 with TRBJ1-2, with 10 bases matching TRBD1. The V and J ends lost 3 bases and 7 bases, in that order; junction bases with no gene match: 8. Germline values: CDR1 MNHEY, CDR2 SMNVEV (reference sequence). The CDR3 length is 15 residues. CDR3 DNA sequence: TGTGCCAGCAGTTTCAATGACAGGGGGCAGGGTGGCTACACCTTC. Its protein is CASSFNDRGQGGYTF.

The V gene is TRBV12-3 or TRBV12-4, the J gene TRBJ2-1, with 10 bases fitting TRBD2. The CDR3 totals 17 residues. With V trimmed by 1 base and J by 5 bases, 8 bases remained unmatched. DNA for the CDR3: TGTGCCAGCAGTTTAGATCTGCCTAGCGGGGGCAACAATGAGCAGTTCTTC. Translated: CASSLDLPSGGNNEQFF.

This sequence joins TRBV6-1 and TRBJ1-1; D might be TRBD1 (5 bases). V was trimmed by 6 bases and J by 1 base, leaving 12 bases between them. CDR3 size: 14 residues. Germline assignment: CDR1 MNHNS and CDR2 SASEGT. This chain's CDR3 is CASSYEGSNTEAFF. DNA for the CDR3: TGTGCCAGCAGCTATGAGGGGTCGAACACTGAAGCTTTCTTT.

This clonotype has a handful of counts. The J gene is TRBJ1-2, the V gene TRBV27; 7 positions agree with TRBD1. Germline V gene data show CDR1 as MNHEY and CDR2 as SMNVEV (reference sequence). The ends lost 5 bases at V and 6 bases at J; junction bases unmatched: 6. The CDR3 runs 13 residues. The CDR3 sequence: CASSKTGDDGYTF. CDR3 coding DNA: TGTGCCAGCAGTAAAACAGGGGATGATGGCTACACCTTC.

The V and J genes are TRBV7-9 and TRBJ2-7; D is uncertain. V was pared by 4 bases and J by 4 bases, with 11 bases between. The CDR3 sequence is 13 residues long. Germline V lookup: CDR1 SEHNR, CDR2 FQNEAQ (reference sequence). This CDR3 is CASSSANTYEQYV. In DNA, the CDR3 is TGTGCCAGCAGCTCCGCGAATACTTACGAGCAGTACGTC.

This chain joins TRBV29-1 and TRBJ1-2; 8 positions match TRBD1. CDR1 is SQVTM, CDR2 ANQGSEA, per germline. The CDR3 length is 17 residues. The V gene end was trimmed by 2 bases and the J gene end by 0 bases; junction bases not matched to a gene: 11. The CDR3 region is CSVERTGFAEANYGYTF. The CDR3 DNA follows: TGCAGCGTTGAAAGGACAGGGTTTGCGGAGGCTAACTATGGCTACACCTTC.

The V gene is TRBV7-9, the J gene TRBJ1-2, with TRBD1 matching over 9 bases. This CDR3 is built from 14 residues. J was trimmed by 2 bases and V by 7 bases; bases with no gene match: 5. The germline V gene has CDR1 SEHNR and CDR2 FQNEAQ (reference sequence). CDR3 DNA: TGTGCCAGCAACGGACAGGGGCCAAACTATGGCTACACCTTC. Its protein product is CASNGQGPNYGYTF.

The rearrangement joins TRBV28 to TRBJ2-7, with D possibly TRBD2 on 6 matching bases. Germline CDR1 and CDR2: MDHEN and SYDVKM. Trimming took off 5 bases at V and 1 base at J, with 12 bases between the two ends. There are 14 residues in the CDR3. CDR3 sequence reads: CASSPDYLSYEQYV. DNA for the CDR3: TGTGCCAGCAGTCCGGACTATCTTTCCTACGAGCAGTACGTC.

The chain carries TRBV19 and TRBJ2-3; 10 bases map to TRBD2. Germline V gene data show CDR1 as LNHDA and CDR2 as SQIVND (reference sequence). The V gene end was trimmed by 4 bases and the J gene end by 2 bases; junction bases not matched to a gene: 6. This CDR3 spans 16 amino acids. The CDR3, as DNA: TGTGCCAGTAGTAACCCCGGGACTAGCGACACAGATACGCAGTATTTT. Amino acid sequence: CASSNPGTSDTDTQYF.

The J gene is TRBJ2-1, the V gene TRBV7-6; the match to TRBD1 covers 7 bases. Trimming removed 0 bases from V and 4 bases from J; junction bases left unmatched: 12. Germline V gives CDR1 SGHVS, CDR2 FNYEAQ. CDR3 length equals 18 residues. The CDR3 here is CASSLARQGMGPYNEQFF. The CDR3 DNA reads TGTGCCAGCAGCTTAGCGAGACAGGGAATGGGCCCTTACAATGAGCAGTTCTTC.

The CDR3 DNA sequence: TGTGCCAGTGACAGGGGGCGATTCATTGAGCAGTTCTTC. This translates into CASDRGRFIEQFF. This chain uses TRBV6-1 with TRBJ2-1; 10 nucleotides agree with TRBD1. The length of the CDR3 is 13 residues. Trimming cost V 9 bases and J 9 bases; bases outside gene matches: 8. Germline CDR1 is MNHNS and CDR2 is SASEGT.

With regard to this clonotype: One junction end disagrees with the germline gene, perhaps due to a read error. CDR3 sequence: CVSSYIGGEFNEQFF. CDR3 coding DNA: TGTGTCAGCAGTTACATAGGCGGCGAGTTCAATGAGCAGTTCTTC. The V and J genes are TRBV6-2 or TRBV6-3 and TRBJ2-1; D uncertain. The germline V gene encodes CDR1 MNHEY and CDR2 SVGEGT. CDR3 length: 15 residues.

This clonotype was picked up one time. J is TRBJ1-1 and V is TRBV6-5; perhaps TRBD1 as D (5 bases). V gave up 0 bases and J gave up 5 bases, with 16 bases separating them. The CDR3 sequence is 16 residues long. Germline V gene sequence: CDR1 MNHEY, CDR2 SVGAGI. This chain's CDR3 is CASSYSTPSWGTEAFF. CDR3 nucleotide sequence: TGTGCCAGCAGTTACTCGACCCCCTCCTGGGGGACTGAAGCTTTCTTT.

The chain has TRBV19 and TRBJ1-2; TRBD1 matches at 7 bases. The CDR3 contains 15 residues. The junction had 12 bases not matched to a gene; V was cut back by 5 bases and J by 6 bases. Germline V gives CDR1 LNHDA, CDR2 SQIVND (reference sequence). The CDR3 sequence is CASSDNPQGVNGYTF. In DNA, the CDR3 is TGTGCCAGTAGTGACAACCCCCAGGGGGTGAATGGCTACACCTTC. The whole variable domain, remainder taken from reference TRBV19 and TRBJ1-2, is DGGITQSPKYLFRKEGQNVTLSCEQNLNHDAMYWYRQDPGQGLRLIYYSQIVNDFQKGDIAEGYSVSREKKESFPLTVTSAQKNPTAFYLCASSDNPQGVNGYTFGSGTRLTVV.

The V and J genes are TRBV10-2 and TRBJ2-7, with D unresolved. The V end was cut by 4 bases, the J end by 3 bases, with 10 bases between. This CDR3 is 13 amino acids long. Germline values: CDR1 WSHSY, CDR2 SAAADI. The CDR3 bases are TGCGCCAGCAGTGCTTCAGAACGCTACGAGCAGTACTTC. Protein sequence: CASSASERYEQYF.

This clonotype was detected only a few times. This chain links TRBV7-2 with TRBJ2-1; 12 nucleotides align to TRBD2. The germline V gene encodes CDR1 SGHTA and CDR2 FQGNSA. V lost 1 base and J lost 9; bases outside the gene matches: 16. The CDR3 extends over 19 amino acids. Here the CDR3 DNA reads TGTGCCAGCAGCTTAGACTCTATGGCTAGCGGGGGGGCACATCGTGAGCAGTTCTTC. Protein product: CASSLDSMASGGAHREQFF.

The CDR3 DNA reads as TGTGCCAGCAGCCAAGGTCGGCAGGTTTTGGGATCACCCCTCCACTTT. Translation: CASSQGRQVLGSPLHF. The rearrangement links TRBV14 to TRBJ1-6; D remains unclear. This CDR3 has 16 residues. V was shortened by 1 base and J by 10 bases, with 17 bases between the two germline ends. The V gene's germline CDR1 is SGHDN and CDR2 FVKESK.

There are many counts of this clonotype. V usage is TRBV7-9 and J usage is TRBJ1-1; 7 bases are shared with TRBD1. This CDR3 has 13 amino acids. Per the germline V gene, CDR1 is SEHNR and CDR2 is FQNEAQ (reference sequence). Unmatched junction bases numbered 5, after V lost 3 bases and J lost 7 bases. CDR3 sequence (DNA): TGTGCCAGCAGCTTCCTCCGGGACAGTGAAGCTTTCTTT. This encodes CASSFLRDSEAFF.

This clonotype was picked up a small number of times. This chain links TRBV19 with TRBJ2-2; TRBD1 matches at 7 bases. J gave up 2 bases and V 4 bases, and 10 bases lay outside the gene matches. The CDR3 length is 17 residues. The germline CDR1 and CDR2 sequences are LNHDA and SQIVND (reference sequence). The CDR3 bases are TGTGCCAGTAGTACAGACAGGGCCCGCTTAAACACCGGGGAGCTGTTTTTT. Translation: CASSTDRARLNTGELFF. The variable domain in full, with the rest retrieved from reference TRBV19 and TRBJ2-2, is DGGITQSPKYLFRKEGQNVTLSCEQNLNHDAMYWYRQDPGQGLRLIYYSQIVNDFQKGDIAEGYSVSREKKESFPLTVTSAQKNPTAFYLCASSTDRARLNTGELFFGEGSRLTVL.

This clonotype showed up many times. The chain links TRBV7-9 to TRBJ1-1; D might be TRBD1 (5 bases). Per germline, CDR1 SEHNR and CDR2 FQNEAQ (reference sequence). This CDR3 contains 14 residues. The V end was cut by 5 bases, the J end by 5 bases, with 15 bases between. The CDR3 region is CASSPAGGGTEAFF. The DNA for the CDR3 is TGTGCCAGCAGCCCCGCGGGGGGGGGAACTGAAGCTTTCTTT.

The table lists this clonotype with a few counts. The chain couples TRBV24-1 to TRBJ2-1; weak D call: TRBD2 (6 bases). This CDR3 spans 18 amino acids. V dropped 0 bases and J dropped 8 bases, with 22 bases sitting between them. Germline V gene lookup returns CDR1 KGHDR and CDR2 SFDVKD. Here the CDR3 reads CATSDLLLGQRAGDEQFF. The CDR3 DNA reads TGTGCCACCAGTGATTTGCTCCTGGGGCAGCGGGCTGGCGATGAGCAGTTCTTC.

This chain uses TRBV27 with TRBJ2-1, with D perhaps matching TRBD1 or TRBD2 (5 bases each). The CDR3 covers 14 residues. CDR1 and CDR2 (germline): MNHEY, SMNVEV (reference sequence). The ends were cut back, 3 bases at V and 8 bases at J, with 14 bases in the middle. The CDR3 spells CASSLAQRGDEQFF. CDR3 bases: TGTGCCAGCAGTTTGGCGCAGAGGGGCGATGAGCAGTTCTTC.

This clonotype was seen once. This chain links TRBV19 with TRBJ2-2, with a tentative D call TRBD2 (6 bases). Germline V gives CDR1 LNHDA, CDR2 SQIVND (reference sequence). V lost 3 bases and J lost 3, with 29 bases in between. The CDR3 extends over 21 amino acids. The CDR3 reads CASSIPTDLPGRDFYTGELFF. DNA of the CDR3: TGTGCCAGTAGTATTCCCACTGACTTACCGGGACGGGACTTTTACACCGGGGAGCTGTTTTTT.

This chain uses TRBV20-1 with TRBJ1-5; D ambiguous. Trimming left V 0 bases short and J 1 base short, with 10 bases between. Per the germline V gene, CDR1 is DFQATT and CDR2 is SNEGSKA (reference sequence). The CDR3 spans 15 residues. The chain's CDR3 is CSARDLKDSNQPQHF. DNA of the CDR3: TGCAGTGCTAGAGATCTAAAGGACAGCAATCAGCCCCAGCATTTT.

This chain joins TRBV7-9 and TRBJ2-2, with 8 bases matching TRBD1. The CDR3 covers 13 residues. V dropped 4 bases and J dropped 7; count of bases not matched to a gene: 2. Per the germline V gene, CDR1 is SEHNR and CDR2 is FQNEAQ (reference sequence). CDR3 nucleotide sequence: TGTGCCAGCAGCTCGACAGGGGTCGGGGAGCTGTTTTTT. Its protein is CASSSTGVGELFF.

The chain joins TRBV2 to TRBJ1-1; unclear D gene. The CDR3 runs to 13 residues. Germline assignment: CDR1 SNHLY and CDR2 FYNNEI. Deletions cut 6 bases from V and 3 bases from J, with 11 bases between. Here the CDR3 reads CASSGDSDTEAFF. In DNA form, the CDR3 reads TGTGCCAGCAGCGGAGATTCAGACACTGAAGCTTTCTTT.

Here the CDR3 DNA reads TGTGCCAGCAGTTACGGGGAGGGAAGGGGAACAGCCCAGCATTTT. It yields the protein CASSYGEGRGTAQHF. The chain has TRBV6-6 and TRBJ1-5; possible D gene TRBD1, 5 bases. CDR3 length equals 15 residues. V lost 2 bases to trimming and J lost 11 bases, with 19 bases between them. Germline V lookup: CDR1 MNHNY, CDR2 SVGAGI (reference sequence).

The V gene is TRBV2, the J gene TRBJ1-1, with D hard to call. The CDR3 runs to 13 residues. V was clipped by 3 bases and J by 4 bases, with 9 bases between them. Germline CDR1 and CDR2: SNHLY and FYNNEI. The CDR3 DNA sequence: TGTGCCAGCAGTGATGGAGACTCCACTGAAGCTTTCTTT. It encodes CASSDGDSTEAFF.

This clonotype was counted ten times or more. This chain uses TRBV7-2 with TRBJ1-6; D is ambiguous. Germline values: CDR1 SGHTA, CDR2 FQGNSA. CDR3 size: 16 residues. The V end was cut by 1 base, the J end by 2 bases, with 9 bases between. CDR3 DNA sequence: TGTGCCAGCAGCTTAGTGCACGGGACCTATAATTCACCCCTCCACTTT. Protein: CASSLVHGTYNSPLHF.

The chain combines TRBV20-1 with TRBJ1-2, with D hard to call. V was pared by 0 bases and J by 4 bases, with 21 bases between. The CDR3 runs 17 residues. In germline, CDR1 is DFQATT, CDR2 SNEGSKA (reference sequence). The DNA for the CDR3 is TGCAGTGCTAGAGATCTTCGAGCTCGGTCAGCCTTCTATGGCTACACCTTC. This gives the protein CSARDLRARSAFYGYTF.